This T cell receptor (beta chain) was obtained from a study of tumor and adjacent non-tumor tissue in lung cancer. Overall study context: Around 4.2 million productive TCRbeta reads were obtained per sample on average.

V dropped 10 bases and J dropped 9; count of bases not matched to a gene: 14. The CDR3 loop spans 14 amino acids. Germline V gene sequence: CDR1 MDHEN, CDR2 SYDVKM. Worth noting for this clonotype: What it binds is unknown.

Regarding the study as a whole: Tumor TCR diversity, when higher, was linked to shorter survival. Top 100 clones took a larger repertoire share in normal lung.

Three rounds of nested PCR, following a modified ARM-PCR protocol, produced the TCRbeta library. TCRdb reprocessed the multiplex PCR reads via MiXCR and lists one record per CDR3 protein. The sample holds about 76,000 distinct CDR3 sequences, approximately 71% seen once. No cell sorting was done before RNA was extracted from the tissue. The rearrangement uses TRBV28 and TRBJ2-2, with 7 bases identical to TRBD2. Material: lung tumor tissue. This TCR was sampled from a woman in her sixties or seventies with non-small cell lung cancer. The CDR3 region has the DNA TGTGCCAACACGCAGGGAGGGAAGACCAGGGAGCTGTTTTTT. Protein sequence: CANTQGGKTRELFF.